What follows are 21 T cell receptor beta chains derived from one specimen sequenced in a study of blood T cell repertoires in COVID-19. Profiled with immunoSEQ multiplex PCR; TCRdb holds only in-frame clones, not every one. The data show 130,000 or so clones, about nine tenths seen once. Material for sequencing was peripheral blood. The receptors shown here come from a man aged 35 to 55 with acute or convalescent COVID-19.

The chain has TRBV30 and TRBJ2-7; 7 positions match TRBD1. This CDR3 is 17 amino acids long. V dropped 3 bases and J dropped 4; count of bases not matched to a gene: 18. Per the germline V gene, CDR1 is GTSNPN and CDR2 is SVGIG (reference sequence). In DNA form, the CDR3 reads TGTGCCTGGAGACCACCCCCACCCGGGACAGCGATATACGAGCAGTACTTC. This codes for CAWRPPPPGTAIYEQYF.

This chain connects TRBV19 to TRBJ1-2, with a weak D call TRBD1 (5 bases). Germline CDR1 LNHDA, CDR2 SQIVND (reference sequence). The V and J ends lost 6 bases and 2 bases respectively, with 16 bases between them. The CDR3 contains 15 residues. The CDR3 protein is CASSRMGGINYGYTF. The CDR3 region has the DNA TGTGCCAGTAGCAGAATGGGGGGGATCAACTATGGCTACACCTTC.

J is TRBJ1-5 and V is TRBV7-9; 10 bases align to TRBD1. V was clipped by 5 bases and J by 5 bases; unmatched bases: 9. This CDR3 is 16 amino acids long. Germline V gene data show CDR1 as SEHNR and CDR2 as FQNEAQ (reference sequence). CDR3 nucleotide sequence: TGTGCCAGCAGCCCGGACAGGGGGATTGGGGATCAGCCCCAGCATTTT. This encodes CASSPDRGIGDQPQHF.

This clone was picked up a small number of times. The J gene is TRBJ2-4, the V gene TRBV7-2; 11 bases are shared with TRBD2. The CDR3 loop spans 16 amino acids. The trim removed 6 bases at V and 6 bases at J, leaving 10 bases unmatched. Per germline, CDR1 SGHTA and CDR2 FQGNSA. CDR3 protein: CASSSGLSGGANIQYF. In nucleotides, the CDR3 is TGTGCCAGCAGTTCGGGCCTTAGCGGGGGGGCAAACATTCAGTACTTC. The variable domain in full, completed from reference TRBV7-2 and TRBJ2-4, reads GAGVSQSPSNKVTEKGKDVELRCDPISGHTALYWYRQSLGQGLEFLIYFQGNSAPDKSGLPSDRFSAERTGGSVSTLTIQRTQQEDSAVYLCASSSGLSGGANIQYFGAGTRLSVL.

The genes are TRBV30 and TRBJ1-2, with a tentative D call TRBD1 (5 bases). Trimming stripped 5 bases from V and 8 bases from J, with 24 bases between. The V gene's germline CDR1 is GTSNPN and CDR2 SVGIG (reference sequence). The CDR3 has 15 amino acids. CDR3: CAWGTQDALVRGYTF. In DNA, the CDR3 is TGTGCCTGGGGCACACAGGACGCCCTCGTTCGGGGCTACACCTTC.

The chain employs TRBV5-1 and TRBJ2-7; 10 bases fit TRBD1. This CDR3 region has 14 residues. Germline CDR1 reads SGHRS; CDR2 reads YFSETQ. Trimming cost V 4 bases and J 4 bases; bases outside gene matches: 5. The CDR3 coding sequence is TGCGCCAGCAGCCCCCGACAGGGGGCGTACGAGCAGTACTTC. Translated: CASSPRQGAYEQYF.

This clone was seen only a few times. J is TRBJ1-2 and V is TRBV29-1, with 8 bases that match TRBD1. CDR3 length: 13 amino acids. Germline lookup yields CDR1 SQVTM and CDR2 ANQGSEA. J lost 5 bases, V lost 2 bases, and 4 bases had no gene match. In DNA form, the CDR3 reads TGCAGCGTTGAAAAGGACAGGGCTTATGGCTACACCTTC. It is translated as CSVEKDRAYGYTF.

This clone was recorded only once. The same CDR3 is also encoded by other DNA sequences in this sample. V gene TRBV30 combines with J gene TRBJ1-1; 9 positions agree with TRBD1. The CDR3 extends over 13 amino acids. The germline V gene encodes CDR1 GTSNPN and CDR2 SVGIG (reference sequence). V lost 5 bases to trimming and J lost 0 bases; unmatched junction nucleotides: 1. CDR3 sequence: CAWDRGVNTEAFF. In DNA, the CDR3 is TGTGCCTGGGACAGGGGGGTGAACACTGAAGCTTTCTTT.

The gene calls are TRBV4-1 and TRBJ2-7; D is possibly TRBD2 (5 bases). The CDR3 has 16 amino acids. The V end was cut by 2 bases, the J end by 1 base, with 15 bases between. Per the germline V gene, CDR1 is MGHRA and CDR2 is YSYEKL. For the CDR3, the DNA is TGCGCCAGCAGCCAAATCGACGGGCGACTATCCTACGAGCAGTACTTC. Its translation is CASSQIDGRLSYEQYF.

This chain connects TRBV2 to TRBJ1-1; possibly TRBD1 for D (5 bases). V lost 1 base, J lost 6 bases, and 12 bases lay in between. The CDR3 spans 14 residues. Germline assignment: CDR1 SNHLY and CDR2 FYNNEI. The CDR3 loop is CASSEGGLDPEAFF. Written as DNA, the CDR3 is TGTGCCAGCAGTGAAGGGGGCCTAGACCCTGAAGCTTTCTTT.

The chain employs TRBV19 and TRBJ2-1; 11 bases match TRBD2. This CDR3 region has 17 residues. The germline V gene encodes CDR1 LNHDA and CDR2 SQIVND (reference sequence). The junction had 14 bases not matched to a gene; V was cut back by 5 bases and J by 8 bases. CDR3 protein: CASSGGWGSGRAYEQFF. CDR3 DNA: TGTGCCAGTAGTGGGGGTTGGGGTAGCGGGAGGGCCTATGAGCAGTTCTTC.

This chain uses TRBV5-4 with TRBJ1-1, with 7 positions matching TRBD1. The germline gives CDR1 SGHNT, CDR2 YYREEE (reference sequence). The CDR3 is made up of 16 amino acids. The J segment lost 4 bases and the V segment lost 4 bases, leaving 13 bases of the junction unmatched. Here the CDR3 DNA reads TGTGCCAGCAGCACCAGACAGGGAAGTTTGGGCACTGAAGCTTTCTTT. This translates into CASSTRQGSLGTEAFF.

CDR3 residues: CSVRDTDYGYTF. Written as DNA, the CDR3 is TGCAGCGTCAGGGACACCGACTATGGCTACACCTTC. The rearrangement links TRBV29-1 to TRBJ1-2; tentative D call: TRBD1 (6 bases). The germline CDR1 and CDR2 sequences are SQVTM and ANQGSEA. The length of the CDR3 is 12 residues. The germline V and J ends were trimmed by 6 bases and 3 bases, with 11 bases remaining between them.

This chain connects TRBV20-1 to TRBJ1-1; D gene uncertain. V was clipped by 2 bases and J by 7 bases, with 8 bases between them. The length of the CDR3 is 11 residues. Germline V gene data show CDR1 as DFQATT and CDR2 as SNEGSKA (reference sequence). The CDR3 region is CSARQPGEAFF. The CDR3 nucleotides read TGCAGTGCTAGACAGCCAGGTGAAGCTTTCTTT.

This rearrangement joins TRBV6-5 to TRBJ1-2, with 12 nucleotides matching TRBD1. J gave up 8 bases and V 6 bases, and 7 bases lay outside the gene matches. The CDR3 runs 14 residues. CDR1 MNHEY and CDR2 SVGAGI come from the germline V gene. CDR3 in DNA: TGTGCCAGCAGCCCCGGGACAGGGGGCTTAGGCTACACCTTC. Protein sequence: CASSPGTGGLGYTF.

By sample share, this clone is large (0.1 to 1%). This chain joins TRBV3-1 (or the pseudogene TRBV3-2) and TRBJ1-5; 12 nucleotides line up with TRBD1. The CDR3 has 19 amino acids. The trim removed 4 bases at V and 1 base at J, leaving 11 bases unmatched. Germline CDR1 is LGHDT and CDR2 is YNNKEL (reference sequence). The CDR3 DNA reads TGTGCCAGCAGCCCGTCTTGGGGACAGGGGGCTGTAAGCAATCAGCCCCAGCATTTT. Translating gives CASSPSWGQGAVSNQPQHF.

The chain recombines TRBV5-1 with TRBJ2-3; 7 bases agree with TRBD2. V trimming: 0 bases; J trimming: 1 base; junction bases outside the gene matches: 26. CDR3 length: 23 residues. CDR1 is SGHRS and CDR2 is YFSETQ in the germline V gene. The CDR3 sequence: CASSLEPQVGGGLAGDRTDTQYF. As DNA, the CDR3 is TGCGCCAGCAGCTTGGAACCCCAAGTTGGGGGGGGATTGGCGGGAGACCGCACAGATACGCAGTATTTT. Drawing the rest from reference TRBV5-1 and TRBJ2-3, the complete variable domain is KAGVTQTPRYLIKTRGQQVTLSCSPISGHRSVSWYQQTPGQGLQFLFEYFSETQRNKGNFPGRFSGRQFSNSRSEMNVSTLELGDSALYLCASSLEPQVGGGLAGDRTDTQYFGPGTRLTVL.

Only one count was recorded for this clone. The chain links TRBV6-5 to TRBJ2-7; a possible D gene is TRBD1 (5 bases). Germline V gene lookup returns CDR1 MNHEY and CDR2 SVGAGI. The V and J ends lost 6 bases and 0 bases respectively, with 9 bases between them. The CDR3 is 13 amino acids. The CDR3 region has the DNA TGTGCCAGCAGACGACAGAGCTCCTACGAGCAGTACTTC. Protein sequence: CASRRQSSYEQYF.

The CDR3 sequence is CAAGGVRYTEAFF. The CDR3 region has the DNA TGTGCCGCGGGGGGGGTTAGGTACACTGAAGCTTTCTTT. V gene TRBV27 combines with J gene TRBJ1-1; D possibly corresponds to TRBD1 (5 bases). This CDR3 contains 13 residues. The germline CDR1 and CDR2 sequences are MNHEY and SMNVEV (reference sequence). V lost 11 bases and J 3 bases, leaving 16 bases between the germline ends.

The genes are TRBV19 and TRBJ1-2; 12 bases agree with TRBD1. Germline V gene sequence: CDR1 LNHDA, CDR2 SQIVND (reference sequence). Trimming took 0 bases from V and 7 from J; bases not matched to a gene: 6. The CDR3 is made up of 16 amino acids. In nucleotides, the CDR3 is TGTGCCAGTAGTATAGATCGCGGGACAGGGGGCTCTGGCTACACCTTC. As protein: CASSIDRGTGGSGYTF.

V is TRBV30 and J is TRBJ1-1; 8 positions match TRBD1. CDR1 GTSNPN and CDR2 SVGIG come from the germline V gene (reference sequence). This CDR3 has 14 residues. With V trimmed by 2 bases and J by 7 bases, 9 bases remained unmatched. This CDR3 is CAWSSQGATGEAFF. Written as DNA, the CDR3 is TGTGCCTGGAGTAGTCAGGGGGCGACGGGTGAAGCTTTCTTT.